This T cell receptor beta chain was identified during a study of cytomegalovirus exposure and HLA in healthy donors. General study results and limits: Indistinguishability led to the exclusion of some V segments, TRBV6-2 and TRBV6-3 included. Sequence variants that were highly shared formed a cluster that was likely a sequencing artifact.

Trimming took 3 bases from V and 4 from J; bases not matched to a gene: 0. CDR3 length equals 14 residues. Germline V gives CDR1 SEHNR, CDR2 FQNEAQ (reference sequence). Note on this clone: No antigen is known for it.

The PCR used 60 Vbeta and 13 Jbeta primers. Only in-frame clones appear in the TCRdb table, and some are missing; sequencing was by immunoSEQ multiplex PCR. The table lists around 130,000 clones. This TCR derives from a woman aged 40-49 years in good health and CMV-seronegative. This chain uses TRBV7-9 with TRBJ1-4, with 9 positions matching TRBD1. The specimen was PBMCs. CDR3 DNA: TGTGCCAGCAGCTTGGGACAGGGTAATGAAAAACTGTTTTTT. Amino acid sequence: CASSLGQGNEKLFF.